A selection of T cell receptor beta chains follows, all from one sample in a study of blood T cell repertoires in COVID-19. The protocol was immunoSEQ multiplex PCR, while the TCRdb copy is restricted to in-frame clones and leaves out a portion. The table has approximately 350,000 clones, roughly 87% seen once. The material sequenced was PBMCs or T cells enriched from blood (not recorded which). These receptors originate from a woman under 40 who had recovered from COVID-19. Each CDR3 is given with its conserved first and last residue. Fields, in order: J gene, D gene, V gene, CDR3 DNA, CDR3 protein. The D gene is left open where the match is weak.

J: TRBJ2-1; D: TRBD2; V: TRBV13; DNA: TGTGCCAGCAGCGACCGGGGTGCGGGAGCCTACAATGAGCAGTTCTTC; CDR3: CASSDRGAGAYNEQFF
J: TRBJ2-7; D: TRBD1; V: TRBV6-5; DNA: TGTGCCAGCAGTACGACAGGGAGCTCCTACGAGCAGTACTTC; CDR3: CASSTTGSSYEQYF
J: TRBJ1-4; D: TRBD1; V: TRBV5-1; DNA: TGCGCCAGCAGCTTGGCCGCGTCAGGGGGTGAAAAACTGTTTTTT; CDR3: CASSLAASGGEKLFF
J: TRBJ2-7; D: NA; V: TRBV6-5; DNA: TGTGCCAGTCGGGCGGGGTCCTACGAGCAGTACTTC; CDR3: CASRAGSYEQYF
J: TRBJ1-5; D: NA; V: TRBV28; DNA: TGTGCCAGCATCCCACAGGGATTCAATCAGCCCCAGCATTTT; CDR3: CASIPQGFNQPQHF
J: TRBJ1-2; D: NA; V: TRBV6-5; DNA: TGTGCCAGCAGTTACCATCGCCAGGGAGGTGGCTACACCTTC; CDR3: CASSYHRQGGGYTF
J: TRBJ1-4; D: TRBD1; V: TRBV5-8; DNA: TGTGCCAGCAGCTTCGGTCACAGGGGCGAGGAAAAACTGTTTTTT; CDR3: CASSFGHRGEEKLFF
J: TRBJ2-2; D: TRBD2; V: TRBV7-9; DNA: TGTGCCAGCAGCTCGTTAGCGGGGACCGGGGAGCTGTTTTTT; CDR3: CASSSLAGTGELFF
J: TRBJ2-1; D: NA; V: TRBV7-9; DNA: TGTGCCAGCAGCGTAGACACGAATGATGAGCAGTTCTTC; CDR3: CASSVDTNDEQFF
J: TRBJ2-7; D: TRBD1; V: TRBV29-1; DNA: TGCAGCGTTGAAGAGGGACAGGAGAACTACGAGCAGTACTTC; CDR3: CSVEEGQENYEQYF
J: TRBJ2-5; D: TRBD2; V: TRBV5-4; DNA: TGTGCCAGCAGCTTGGCTTTGGGGGGGCAAGAGACCCAGTACTTC; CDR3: CASSLALGGQETQYF
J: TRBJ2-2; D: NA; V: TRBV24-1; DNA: TGTGCCACCAGTGACCACGGGGAGCTGTTTTTT; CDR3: CATSDHGELFF